This T cell receptor beta chain was sequenced during a study of cytomegalovirus exposure and HLA in healthy donors. Comments on this clone: The junction and the germline gene differ at one end; a read error may be behind it.

Germline lookup yields CDR1 PRHDT and CDR2 FYEKMQ (reference sequence). This CDR3 spans 16 amino acids. The PCR used 60 Vbeta and 13 Jbeta primers. Clones were read by immunoSEQ multiplex PCR, and TCRdb kept only the in-frame ones, dropping some. This sample has about 200,000 clones, with roughly four fifths found just once. Specimen: PBMCs. The TCR was taken from a girl aged 10 to 17 in good health and CMV-seronegative. The gene calls are TRBV13 and TRBJ1-1, with D possibly TRBD1 on 5 matching bases. The DNA for the CDR3 is TGTGCCAGCAGACTCCTACAGGCAGGGATGAAAACTGAAGCTTTCTTT. As protein: CASRLLQAGMKTEAFF.